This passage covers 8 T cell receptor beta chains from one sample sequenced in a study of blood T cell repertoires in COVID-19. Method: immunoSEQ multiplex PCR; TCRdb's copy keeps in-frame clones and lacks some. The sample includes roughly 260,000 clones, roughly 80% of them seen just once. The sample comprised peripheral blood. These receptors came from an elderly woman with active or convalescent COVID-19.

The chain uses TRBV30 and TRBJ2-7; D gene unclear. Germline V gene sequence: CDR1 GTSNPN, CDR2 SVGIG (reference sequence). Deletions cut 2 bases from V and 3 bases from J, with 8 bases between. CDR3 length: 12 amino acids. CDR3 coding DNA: TGTGCCTGGAGTCTAGTCGTCTACGAGCAGTACTTC. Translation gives CAWSLVVYEQYF. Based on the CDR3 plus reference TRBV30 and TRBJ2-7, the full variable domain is SQTIHQWPATLVQPVGSPLSLECTVEGTSNPNLYWYRQAAGRGLQLLFYSVGIGQISSEVPQNLSASRPQDRQFILSSKKLLLSDSGFYLCAWSLVVYEQYFGPGTRLTVT.

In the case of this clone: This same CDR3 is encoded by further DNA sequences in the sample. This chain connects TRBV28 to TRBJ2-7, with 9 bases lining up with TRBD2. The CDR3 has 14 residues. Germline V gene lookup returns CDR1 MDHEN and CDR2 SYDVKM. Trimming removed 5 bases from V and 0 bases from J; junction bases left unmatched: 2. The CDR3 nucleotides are TGTGCCAGCAGTCTAGCGGGGATCTCCTACGAGCAGTACTTC. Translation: CASSLAGISYEQYF.

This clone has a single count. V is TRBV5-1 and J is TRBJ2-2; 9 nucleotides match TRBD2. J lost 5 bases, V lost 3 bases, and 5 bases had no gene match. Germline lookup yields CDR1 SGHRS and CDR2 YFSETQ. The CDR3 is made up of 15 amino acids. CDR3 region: CASSYLAGETGELFF. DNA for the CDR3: TGCGCCAGCAGCTATTTAGCGGGAGAGACCGGGGAGCTGTTTTTT.

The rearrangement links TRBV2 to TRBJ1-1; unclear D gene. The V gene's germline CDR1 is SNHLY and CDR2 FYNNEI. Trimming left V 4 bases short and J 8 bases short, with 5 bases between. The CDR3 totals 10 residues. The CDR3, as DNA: TGTGCCAGCAGTGTCATCGAAGCTTTCTTT. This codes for CASSVIEAFF.

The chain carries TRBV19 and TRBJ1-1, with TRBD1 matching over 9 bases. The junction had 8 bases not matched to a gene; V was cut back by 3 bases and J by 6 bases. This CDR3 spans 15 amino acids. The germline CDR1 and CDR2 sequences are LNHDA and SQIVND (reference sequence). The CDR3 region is CASSIRDRANAEAFF. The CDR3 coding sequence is TGTGCCAGTAGTATTCGGGACAGGGCCAACGCTGAAGCTTTCTTT.

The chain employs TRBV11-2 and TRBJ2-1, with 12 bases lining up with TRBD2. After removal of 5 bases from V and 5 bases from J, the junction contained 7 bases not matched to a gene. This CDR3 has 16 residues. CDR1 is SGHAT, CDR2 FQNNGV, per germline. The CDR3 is CASSRKLAGGDNEQFF. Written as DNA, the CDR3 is TGTGCCAGCAGCCGAAAACTAGCGGGAGGTGACAATGAGCAGTTCTTC.

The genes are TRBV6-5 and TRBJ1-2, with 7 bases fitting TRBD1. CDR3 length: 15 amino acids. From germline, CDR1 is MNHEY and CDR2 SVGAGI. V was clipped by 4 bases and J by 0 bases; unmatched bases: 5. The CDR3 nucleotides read TGTGCCAGCAGTTTAGACAGGGTAGCTAACTATGGCTACACCTTC. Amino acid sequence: CASSLDRVANYGYTF.

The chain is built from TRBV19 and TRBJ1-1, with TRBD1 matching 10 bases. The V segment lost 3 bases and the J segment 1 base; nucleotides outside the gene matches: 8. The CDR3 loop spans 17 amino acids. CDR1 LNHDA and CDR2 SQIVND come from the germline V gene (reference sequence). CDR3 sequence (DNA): TGTGCCAGTAGTATCCGTCCCGGGACAGGGGCGAACACTGAAGCTTTCTTT. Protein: CASSIRPGTGANTEAFF.